This TCR beta chain originates from a study of cytomegalovirus exposure and HLA in healthy donors. Healthy individuals who donated bone marrow served as the donors. The CDR3 sequence is 15 residues long. Germline lookup yields CDR1 SGHNT and CDR2 YENEEA. J was trimmed by 3 bases and V by 2 bases; bases with no gene match: 6. Vbeta (60) and Jbeta (13) primers were used in the PCR. Sequencing used immunoSEQ multiplex PCR; TCRdb keeps in-frame clones, though not all of them. The data hold about 100,000 clones, with 81% observed a single time. The sample comprised PBMCs. The chain links TRBV11-3 to TRBJ2-7; TRBD1 aligns across 8 bases. The sequence was collected from a man under 40 in good health and CMV-seronegative. CDR3 residues: CASSLSGTGGYEQYF. The CDR3 DNA follows: TGTGCCAGCAGCTTAAGTGGGACAGGAGGCTACGAGCAGTACTTC.